The clone carrying this TCR beta chain was picked up a small number of times. The target antigen is unknown. This record comes from a study of identical twins. Germline V gene sequence: CDR1 ENHRY, CDR2 SYGVKD. V lost 3 bases to trimming and J lost 6 bases, with 15 bases between them. CDR3 length: 14 residues. One entry per CDR3 protein, called by TCRdb with MiXCR from the 5' RACE reads. The sample lists 200,000 to 250,000 distinct CDR3 sequences, around 8% occurring once. Study observations and caveats: High-abundance cord blood beta clonotypes had fewer insertions; memory repertoires showed none.

The sample was also reused in another study, on yellow fever vaccine responses in identical twins.

Sequencing used memory (CD45RO+) T cells sorted from blood. The clonotype was recovered from a young woman in good health. The V and J genes are TRBV10-3 and TRBJ2-7, with D perhaps given as TRBD1 or TRBD2 (5 bases each). The CDR3: CAISDPGPPSEQYF. CDR3 in DNA: TGTGCCATCAGTGACCCGGGACCACCCTCCGAGCAGTACTTC.